The 26 T cell receptor beta chains given below trace back to one sample, sequenced in a study of shared clonotypes between healthy human individuals. Clones were sequenced by immunoSEQ multiplex PCR, and TCRdb holds only the in-frame ones, with some missing. Of more than 550,000 clones listed, around 92% are singletons. Selected positively for CCR7 and CD45RO-negative, naive CD8 cells excluded terminally differentiated effector memory CD45RA+ cells. The sample taken for sequencing was naive CD8+ T cells sorted from blood. These TCRs come from a man aged 25 to 40 in good health.

The CDR3 sequence: CASSQEPGVLYGYTF. The CDR3 coding sequence is TGCGCCAGCAGCCAGGAACCGGGAGTCCTCTATGGCTACACCTTC. The chain joins TRBV4-1 to TRBJ1-2; no reliable D call. The CDR3 has 15 residues. Germline V gene sequence: CDR1 MGHRA, CDR2 YSYEKL. Trimming removed 3 bases from V and 4 bases from J, with 15 bases in between.

The J gene is TRBJ1-1, the V gene TRBV6-6, with D perhaps TRBD1 (6 bases). CDR1 MNHNY and CDR2 SVGAGI come from the germline V gene (reference sequence). Deletions cut 5 bases from V and 1 base from J, with 14 bases between. This CDR3 comprises 15 residues. Here the CDR3 reads CASSGRQGKNTEAFF. The DNA for the CDR3 is TGTGCCAGCAGTGGACGTCAGGGGAAGAACACTGAAGCTTTCTTT.

V and J are TRBV7-9 and TRBJ2-1; D not certain. Trimming cost V 4 bases and J 7 bases, with 8 bases left between them. CDR1 SEHNR and CDR2 FQNEAQ come from the germline V gene (reference sequence). The CDR3 sequence is 12 residues long. The CDR3 region has the DNA TGTGCCAGCAGCTCGGACCTAAATGAGCAGTTCTTC. Translation: CASSSDLNEQFF.

A remark on this clone: The sample carries other DNA sequences with the same CDR3. V is TRBV27 and J is TRBJ2-7; 8 nucleotides line up with TRBD2. Germline CDR1 reads MNHEY; CDR2 reads SMNVEV (reference sequence). This CDR3 is 14 amino acids long. V lost 2 bases, J lost 2 bases, and 2 bases stayed unmatched. CDR3 in DNA: TGTGCCAGCAGTTTAGGTAGCGGGGCCTACGAGCAGTACTTC. This codes for CASSLGSGAYEQYF.

The chain employs TRBV25-1 and TRBJ2-3; D is ambiguous. Trimming removed 3 bases at V and 0 bases at J, with 7 bases between. CDR3 size: 14 residues. Germline V gene sequence: CDR1 MGHDK, CDR2 SYGVNS. The CDR3 spells CASSDPKSTDTQYF. In DNA, the CDR3 is TGTGCCAGCAGTGATCCAAAAAGCACAGATACGCAGTATTTT.

The chain links TRBV6-5 to TRBJ2-1; 9 bases are shared with TRBD2. Germline CDR1 MNHEY, CDR2 SVGAGI. The CDR3 has 16 residues. With V trimmed by 4 bases and J by 4 bases, 8 bases remained unmatched. The CDR3: CASSLVAGVVYNEQFF. CDR3 nucleotides: TGTGCCAGCAGTTTAGTAGCGGGAGTGGTTTACAATGAGCAGTTCTTC.

The chain uses TRBV10-3 and TRBJ1-3; D is possibly TRBD1 (6 bases). V gave up 8 bases and J gave up 4 bases, with 12 bases separating them. CDR3 length: 13 amino acids. Germline CDR1 and CDR2: ENHRY and SYGVKD. CDR3 amino acids: CAIRQDVGNTIYF. CDR3 coding DNA: TGTGCCATCCGACAGGACGTCGGAAACACCATATATTTT.

The V call is TRBV6-5, the J call TRBJ2-7; D ambiguous. V gave up 0 bases and J gave up 3 bases, with 12 bases separating them. The CDR3 covers 15 residues. Germline CDR1 and CDR2: MNHEY and SVGAGI. The CDR3 DNA is TGTGCCAGCAGTTACTCCGACGGCAGTTACTACGAGCAGTACTTC. It specifies CASSYSDGSYYEQYF.

As concerns this clone: Other DNA sequences from this sample encode an identical CDR3 as well. This chain joins TRBV27 and TRBJ1-2; D ambiguous. This CDR3 comprises 13 residues. V was clipped by 5 bases and J by 3 bases, with 10 bases between them. Per the germline V gene, CDR1 is MNHEY and CDR2 is SMNVEV (reference sequence). The chain's CDR3 is CASSPRTDYGYTF. CDR3 bases: TGTGCCAGCAGTCCGCGCACGGACTATGGCTACACCTTC.

The V call is TRBV4-1, the J call TRBJ2-2, with 8 nucleotides matching TRBD1. From germline, CDR1 is MGHRA and CDR2 YSYEKL. The CDR3 length is 15 residues. The trim removed 1 base at V and 6 bases at J, leaving 4 bases unmatched. The CDR3 here is CASSQGRGPAGELFF. The CDR3 DNA reads as TGCGCCAGCAGCCAAGGCAGGGGGCCGGCCGGGGAGCTGTTTTTT.

The chain has TRBV7-9 and TRBJ2-7; TRBD1 matches at 9 bases. Germline V gene sequence: CDR1 SEHNR, CDR2 FQNEAQ (reference sequence). The CDR3 contains 16 residues. Germline trimming cut 5 bases from V and 1 base from J; bases unmatched to any gene: 9. CDR3 sequence reads: CASSRPGTGPSYEQYF. Written as DNA, the CDR3 is TGTGCCAGCAGCCGACCCGGGACAGGGCCATCCTACGAGCAGTACTTC.

J is TRBJ1-4 and V is TRBV6-1; no reliable D call. Trimming cost V 3 bases and J 8 bases, with 10 bases left between them. Per the germline V gene, CDR1 is MNHNS and CDR2 is SASEGT. The CDR3 consists of 13 residues. The CDR3 nucleotides are TGTGCCAGCAGTGAGCTATGGGCGGAAAAACTGTTTTTT. This gives the protein CASSELWAEKLFF.

J is TRBJ2-7 and V is TRBV7-9; a possible D gene is TRBD2 (6 bases). CDR1 is SEHNR and CDR2 is FQNEAQ in the germline V gene (reference sequence). The CDR3 is made up of 13 amino acids. The V end was cut by 5 bases, the J end by 4 bases, with 12 bases between. The CDR3, as DNA: TGTGCCAGCAGCGCGGGGACCCTTTACGAGCAGTACTTC. Its translation: CASSAGTLYEQYF.

The rearrangement uses TRBV9 and TRBJ2-7; 8 bases agree with TRBD2. V gave up 4 bases and J gave up 7 bases; unmatched junction bases: 10. Germline V gene sequence: CDR1 SGDLS, CDR2 YYNGEE. The CDR3 length is 14 residues. CDR3 DNA: TGTGCCAGCAGCTATAGCGGGGCCCTGGGGGAGCAGTACTTC. It specifies CASSYSGALGEQYF. Variable domain in full (rest from reference TRBV9 and TRBJ2-7): DSGVTQTPKHLITATGQRVTLRCSPRSGDLSVYWYQQSLDQGLQFLIQYYNGEERAKGNILERFSAQQFPDLHSELNLSSLELGDSALYFCASSYSGALGEQYFGPGTRLTVT.

The chain is built from TRBV4-1 and TRBJ1-1; tentatively, D is TRBD1 (6 bases). This CDR3 contains 16 residues. CDR1 is MGHRA, CDR2 YSYEKL, per germline. Between the trimmed V and J ends, which lost 2 bases and 0 bases, there was a span of 13 bases. The CDR3 is CASSQRTGRMNTEAFF. The CDR3 coding sequence is TGCGCCAGCAGCCAACGTACAGGGCGAATGAACACTGAAGCTTTCTTT.

The chain carries TRBV21-1 and TRBJ2-7; the table's D gene call, TRBD1, was not cross checked with the DNA. TRBV21-1 is classified as a pseudogene. The CDR3 contains 15 residues. The CDR3 DNA is TGTGCCAGCAGGGACTACAGGGGTAGGAGTTGCGAGCAGTACTTC. Residues: CASRDYRGRSCEQYF.

A word on this clone: At the DNA level, this CDR3 is encoded by other sequences in the same sample as well. The chain carries TRBV7-9 and TRBJ2-2; D is uncertain. This CDR3 comprises 13 residues. Germline loops: CDR1 SEHNR, CDR2 FQNEAQ (reference sequence). V lost 5 bases and J 1 base, leaving 5 bases between the germline ends. DNA of the CDR3: TGTGCCAGCAGCCTACGGAACACCGGGGAGCTGTTTTTT. It specifies CASSLRNTGELFF.

The chain links TRBV6-5 to TRBJ1-4; 11 bases map to TRBD1. This CDR3 is 14 amino acids long. Germline V gene data show CDR1 as MNHEY and CDR2 as SVGAGI. V gave up 6 bases and J gave up 7 bases; unmatched junction bases: 4. This CDR3 is CASSPGQGGEKLFF. CDR3 coding DNA: TGTGCCAGCAGCCCGGGACAGGGGGGTGAAAAACTGTTTTTT.

J is TRBJ1-1 and V is TRBV6-1; D unresolved. V dropped 3 bases and J dropped 0 bases, with 20 bases sitting between them. Germline V gene data show CDR1 as MNHNS and CDR2 as SASEGT. The CDR3 extends over 18 amino acids. The CDR3 loop is CASSDPAFRPELNTEAFF. The CDR3 DNA reads TGTGCCAGCAGTGACCCTGCCTTTCGTCCCGAATTGAACACTGAAGCTTTCTTT.

This chain uses TRBV19 with TRBJ1-3; a possible D gene is TRBD1 (5 bases). Germline CDR1 LNHDA, CDR2 SQIVND (reference sequence). CDR3 length: 16 residues. V lost 6 bases to trimming and J lost 2 bases, with 17 bases between them. The CDR3, as DNA: TGTGCCAGTAGCCGGGGCGACAGAGCCCCTGGAAACACCATATATTTT. It yields the protein CASSRGDRAPGNTIYF.

Concerning this clone: This sample also contains other DNA sequences that code for the same CDR3. The J gene is TRBJ2-7, the V gene TRBV19, with D perhaps matching TRBD1 (5 bases). V was cut by 5 bases and J by 4 bases, with 9 bases left in between. The CDR3 length is 12 residues. From germline, CDR1 is LNHDA and CDR2 SQIVND (reference sequence). In DNA form, the CDR3 reads TGTGCCAGTAGTCCAGGGTCTTACGAGCAGTACTTC. Its protein product is CASSPGSYEQYF.

The chain recombines TRBV19 with TRBJ2-1, with 10 nucleotides matching TRBD2. CDR1 and CDR2 (germline): LNHDA, SQIVND (reference sequence). This CDR3 has 15 amino acids. J was trimmed by 3 bases and V by 4 bases; bases with no gene match: 3. The CDR3 DNA follows: TGTGCCAGTAGTAAACTAGCGGGATACTACAATGAGCAGTTCTTC. This codes for CASSKLAGYYNEQFF.

This chain links TRBV4-3 with TRBJ2-5; TRBD1 matches at 7 bases. The end of the DNA is better explained by TRBJ2-7, so the J call may be wrong. Germline V gene sequence: CDR1 LGHNA, CDR2 YSLEER. This CDR3 spans 14 amino acids. CDR3 protein: CASSQSTGTYEQYF. The CDR3 coding sequence is TGCGCCAGCAGCCAGTCGACAGGGACCTACGAGCAGTACTTC.

The chain employs TRBV4-1 and TRBJ2-7; D not resolved. CDR3 length: 17 amino acids. Between the trimmed V and J ends, which lost 0 bases and 0 bases, there was a span of 15 bases. Germline CDR1 reads MGHRA; CDR2 reads YSYEKL. The CDR3 sequence: CASSQDIPTVSSYEQYF. Here the CDR3 DNA reads TGCGCCAGCAGCCAAGATATCCCCACAGTTAGCTCCTACGAGCAGTACTTC.

The J gene is TRBJ2-7, the V gene TRBV9; D remains unclear. This CDR3 contains 13 residues. Germline loops: CDR1 SGDLS, CDR2 YYNGEE. V dropped 3 bases and J dropped 6 bases, with 13 bases sitting between them. In DNA, the CDR3 is TGTGCCAGCAGCGCCGAGTTAGGGATCGAGCAGTACTTC. Its protein is CASSAELGIEQYF.

V usage is TRBV5-1 and J usage is TRBJ2-1; TRBD2 matches 7 bases. Per the germline V gene, CDR1 is SGHRS and CDR2 is YFSETQ. This CDR3 comprises 17 residues. The junction had 8 bases not matched to a gene; V was cut back by 2 bases and J by 0 bases. The CDR3 here is CASSFSPGGSSYNEQFF. In nucleotides, the CDR3 is TGCGCCAGCAGCTTTAGTCCCGGCGGGAGCTCCTACAATGAGCAGTTCTTC.